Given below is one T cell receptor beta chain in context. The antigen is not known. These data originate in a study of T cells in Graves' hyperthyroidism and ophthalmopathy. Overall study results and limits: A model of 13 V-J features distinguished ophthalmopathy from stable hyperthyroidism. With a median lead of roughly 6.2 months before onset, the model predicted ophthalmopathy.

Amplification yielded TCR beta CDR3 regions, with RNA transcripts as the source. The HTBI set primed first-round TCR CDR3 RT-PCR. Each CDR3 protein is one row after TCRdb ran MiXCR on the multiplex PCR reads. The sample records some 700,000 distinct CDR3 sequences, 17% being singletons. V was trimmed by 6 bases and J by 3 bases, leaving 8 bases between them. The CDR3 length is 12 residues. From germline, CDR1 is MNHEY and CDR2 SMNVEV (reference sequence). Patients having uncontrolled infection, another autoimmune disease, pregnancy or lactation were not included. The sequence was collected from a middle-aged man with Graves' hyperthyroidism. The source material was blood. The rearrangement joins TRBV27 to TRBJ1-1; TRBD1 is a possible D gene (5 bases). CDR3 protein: CASRQAYTEAFF. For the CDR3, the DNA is TGTGCCAGCAGACAGGCTTACACTGAAGCTTTCTTT.